This T cell receptor (beta chain) is drawn from a study of graft-versus-host responses after intestinal transplantation. Study-level information: Induction with anti-thymocyte globulin, then tacrolimus and steroids for around three years, was given to all recipients.

This table comes from immunoSEQ multiplex PCR, and its TCRdb copy is limited to in-frame clones, with some not included. The data contain about 19,000 clones, around nine tenths of them seen just once; the ten biggest clones take up roughly 50%. The CDR3 is 15 amino acids. Trimming cost V 3 bases and J 11 bases, with 19 bases left between them. Per germline, CDR1 SGHTA and CDR2 FQGNSA. With regard to this clone: Its matching antigen is unknown.

Study-level points and caveats: Allografts of one patient group, those with graft-donor T cell macrochimerism, had high graft-versus-host to host-versus-graft clonal ratios.

This specimen was bone marrow, taken about 130 days after transplant. The receptor's source is a human patient who received an intestinal transplant, so some T cells may come from the graft donor. The gene calls are TRBV7-2 and TRBJ2-2, with D perhaps assigned TRBD1 or TRBD2 (6 bases each). The CDR3, as DNA: TGTGCCAGCAGCTTGGACCGGGCCCCCGGGGGCGAGCTGTTTTTT. This codes for CASSLDRAPGGELFF.